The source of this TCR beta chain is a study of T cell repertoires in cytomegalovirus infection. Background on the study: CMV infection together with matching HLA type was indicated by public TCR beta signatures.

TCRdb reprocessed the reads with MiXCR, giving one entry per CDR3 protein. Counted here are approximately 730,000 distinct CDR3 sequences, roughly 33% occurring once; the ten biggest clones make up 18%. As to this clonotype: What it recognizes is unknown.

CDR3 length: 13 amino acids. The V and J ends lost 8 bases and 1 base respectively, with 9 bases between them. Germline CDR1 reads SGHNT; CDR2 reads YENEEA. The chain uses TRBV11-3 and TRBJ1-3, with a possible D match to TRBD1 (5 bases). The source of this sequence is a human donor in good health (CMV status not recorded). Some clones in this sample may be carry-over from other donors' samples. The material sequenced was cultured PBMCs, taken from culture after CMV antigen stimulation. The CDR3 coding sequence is TGTGCCAGCGAGGGGTCGTCTGGAAACACCATATATTTT. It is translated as CASEGSSGNTIYF.